The 9 T cell receptor beta chains reported below all come from one sample, sequenced in a study of graft-versus-host responses after intestinal transplantation. Profiled with immunoSEQ multiplex PCR; TCRdb holds only in-frame clones, not every one. The profile shows some 41,000 clones, just under 90% of them singletons. Specimen: PBMCs, collected about nine months after transplant. The receptor set was obtained from a human patient who received an intestinal transplant, so some T cells may come from the graft donor.

This chain uses TRBV15 with TRBJ2-1; D remains unclear. Germline V CDR1 and CDR2: LNHNV, YYDKDF (reference sequence). V lost 1 base and J lost 8, with 12 bases in between. The CDR3 is made up of 14 amino acids. The CDR3, as DNA: TGTGCCACCAGCAGAGCTGGTAGCCGCGATGAGCAGTTCTTC. Translating it yields CATSRAGSRDEQFF.

This clone was detected only once. CDR3: CASSLEQFF. CDR3 bases: TGTGCCAGCAGCTTAGAGCAGTTCTTC. The chain combines TRBV5-8 with TRBJ2-1; D remains unclear. Trimming removed 2 bases from V and 10 bases from J, with 1 base in between. The CDR3 has 9 residues. Germline values: CDR1 SGHTS, CDR2 YDEGEE. The variable domain in full, with the rest retrieved from reference TRBV5-8 and TRBJ2-1, is EAGVTQSPTHLIKTRGQQATLRCSPISGHTSVYWYQQALGLGLQFLLWYDEGEERNRGNFPPRFSGRQFPNYSSELNVNALELEDSALYLCASSLEQFFGPGTRLTVL.

This clone has more than one count but fewer than ten. The V and J genes are TRBV9 and TRBJ2-7; no definite D call. Germline V gene data show CDR1 as SGDLS and CDR2 as YYNGEE. The CDR3 has 9 amino acids. V gave up 4 bases and J gave up 4 bases, with 0 bases separating them. DNA of the CDR3: TGTGCCAGCAGCTACGAGCAGTACTTC. Protein sequence: CASSYEQYF.

J is TRBJ2-7 and V is TRBV10-1; no clear D gene. The CDR3 is made up of 13 amino acids. Germline values: CDR1 WNHNN, CDR2 SYGVQD (reference sequence). V dropped 2 bases and J dropped 9 bases, with 14 bases sitting between them. CDR3 sequence (DNA): TGCGCCAGCAGTGAGGTGCTAGACCGGGTGCAGTACTTC. Translated: CASSEVLDRVQYF.

The chain links TRBV2 to TRBJ2-1; no firm D call. In germline, CDR1 is SNHLY, CDR2 FYNNEI. V lost 5 bases and J 3 bases, leaving 8 bases between the germline ends. The CDR3 loop spans 13 amino acids. The CDR3, as DNA: TGTGCCAGCAGTATTCAGATCTACAATGAGCAGTTCTTC. It is translated as CASSIQIYNEQFF. Looking up the rest from reference TRBV2 and TRBJ2-1 gives the full variable domain: EPEVTQTPSHQVTQMGQEVILRCVPISNHLYFYWYRQILGQKVEFLVSFYNNEISEKSEIFDDQFSVERPDGSNFTLKIRSTKLEDSAMYFCASSIQIYNEQFFGPGTRLTVL.

DNA for the CDR3: TGCGCCAGCAGCTTAAAAGCGGGGGTGGACTACGAGCAGTACTTC. Amino acid sequence: CASSLKAGVDYEQYF. The V call is TRBV5-1, the J call TRBJ2-7, with 8 bases lining up with TRBD2. Germline V CDR1 and CDR2: SGHRS, YFSETQ. This CDR3 is built from 15 residues. The V segment lost 2 bases and the J segment 3 bases; nucleotides outside the gene matches: 7. Full variable domain (remainder filled in from reference TRBV5-1 and TRBJ2-7): KAGVTQTPRYLIKTRGQQVTLSCSPISGHRSVSWYQQTPGQGLQFLFEYFSETQRNKGNFPGRFSGRQFSNSRSEMNVSTLELGDSALYLCASSLKAGVDYEQYFGPGTRLTVT.

The V and J genes are TRBV12-5 and TRBJ2-2; the match to TRBD1 covers 9 bases. Losses at the gene ends were 0 bases for V and 7 bases for J; bases not matched to a gene: 3. CDR3 length equals 15 residues. Per germline, CDR1 LGHNT and CDR2 FRNRAP. The CDR3 DNA reads as TGTGCTAGTGGTTTGGTACAGGGGGCAAGCGGGGAGCTGTTTTTT. It specifies CASGLVQGASGELFF.

V gene TRBV6-5 combines with J gene TRBJ1-1, with D unclear. The germline V and J ends were trimmed by 4 bases and 3 bases, with 12 bases remaining between them. Germline V gene data show CDR1 as MNHEY and CDR2 as SVGAGI. This CDR3 comprises 14 residues. The CDR3, as DNA: TGTGCCAGCAGTTTCAGAGTGGTTTACACTGAAGCTTTCTTT. Protein sequence: CASSFRVVYTEAFF.

V usage is TRBV15 and J usage is TRBJ1-5, with D maybe TRBD1 (5 bases). Germline assignment: CDR1 LNHNV and CDR2 YYDKDF (reference sequence). The CDR3 totals 16 residues. Trimming shortened V by 1 base and J by 2 bases, and 12 bases separated the two germline ends. The CDR3 region has the DNA TGTGCCACCAGCAGAGCAGGAGGACAAGGCAATCAGCCCCAGCATTTT. This sequence encodes CATSRAGGQGNQPQHF.